One sample yielded the 10 T cell receptor beta chains listed below, sequenced in a study of cytomegalovirus exposure and HLA in healthy donors. Measured with immunoSEQ multiplex PCR; TCRdb has only the in-frame clones, and not every one. The table shows over 150,000 clones, with 70% to 90% occurring only once. The sequenced material came from PBMCs. Receptor source: a man younger than 35 in good health and CMV-seropositive.

V and J are TRBV7-9 and TRBJ2-7; the D gene is possibly TRBD1 (6 bases). Germline values: CDR1 SEHNR, CDR2 FQNEAQ (reference sequence). V was clipped by 4 bases and J by 7 bases, with 8 bases between them. The CDR3 length is 11 residues. The CDR3 region is CASSSQGEQYF. CDR3 coding DNA: TGTGCCAGCAGCTCCCAGGGGGAGCAGTACTTC.

The chain couples TRBV6-1 to TRBJ2-1; TRBD2 matches at 9 bases. Trimming took 4 bases from V and 6 from J; bases not matched to a gene: 7. CDR3 length: 15 residues. In germline, CDR1 is MNHNS, CDR2 SASEGT. The CDR3 nucleotides read TGTGCCAGCAGTGTCGCGGGGGGGCGTTTCAATGAGCAGTTCTTC. This translates into CASSVAGGRFNEQFF.

The chain joins TRBV29-1 to TRBJ2-3, with 10 bases matching TRBD2. V shed 7 bases and J 2 bases; nucleotides not matched to a gene: 6. The CDR3 is 14 residues long. CDR1 SQVTM and CDR2 ANQGSEA come from the germline V gene. The CDR3 reads CSALTSGYTDTQYF. The DNA of the CDR3 is TGCAGCGCACTGACTAGCGGGTACACAGATACGCAGTATTTT.

The chain recombines TRBV19 with TRBJ1-2, with D possibly matching TRBD1 (6 bases). The CDR3 is made up of 17 amino acids. The ends were cut back, 0 bases at V and 3 bases at J, with 17 bases in the middle. CDR1 is LNHDA, CDR2 SQIVND, per germline (reference sequence). In DNA, the CDR3 is TGTGCCAGTAGTATAGAGTCCAGGGGCCTATATGACTATGGCTACACCTTC. Translating gives CASSIESRGLYDYGYTF.

This clone has only one observation. The genes are TRBV9 and TRBJ2-1, with 8 bases that match TRBD1. V shed 4 bases, J shed 2 bases, and the junction held 2 bases outside the gene matches. CDR1 and CDR2 from the germline V gene are SGDLS and YYNGEE. This CDR3 has 14 amino acids. This CDR3 reads CASSPGGAYNEQFF. The CDR3 bases are TGTGCCAGCAGCCCAGGGGGCGCCTACAATGAGCAGTTCTTC.

The rearrangement links TRBV4-1 to TRBJ1-2; D remains ambiguous. The CDR3 has 15 amino acids. V lost 0 bases, J lost 5 bases, and 13 bases lay in between. The germline CDR1 and CDR2 sequences are MGHRA and YSYEKL. DNA for the CDR3: TGCGCCAGCAGCCAAGATAACAGTGAAATGTATGGCTACACCTTC. Amino acids: CASSQDNSEMYGYTF.

The rearrangement joins TRBV28 to TRBJ1-2, with D hard to call. The CDR3 has 15 amino acids. Trimming removed 2 bases at V and 0 bases at J, with 10 bases between. Per the germline V gene, CDR1 is MDHEN and CDR2 is SYDVKM. In DNA form, the CDR3 reads TGTGCCAGCAGTTTAGCTGGTTTAGCTAACTATGGCTACACCTTC. Translation gives CASSLAGLANYGYTF.

The J gene is TRBJ2-7, the V gene TRBV6-7, with 15 bases lining up with TRBD2. TRBV6-7 belongs to the ORF category, with a function that is uncertain. The CDR3 totals 16 residues. The V gene end was trimmed by 3 bases and the J gene end by 4 bases; junction bases not matched to a gene: 4. The CDR3 reads CASSYTGTSGRYEQYF. The CDR3 DNA is TGTGCCAGCAGTTATACCGGGACTAGCGGGAGGTACGAGCAGTACTTC.

V gene TRBV7-2 combines with J gene TRBJ2-6, with TRBD2 matching 8 bases. With V trimmed by 5 bases and J by 2 bases, 2 bases remained unmatched. Germline V lookup: CDR1 SGHTA, CDR2 FQGNSA. The CDR3 extends over 15 amino acids. The DNA of the CDR3 is TGTGCCAGCAGCCCCGGGAGGGCTGGGGCCAACGTCCTGACTTTC. Protein: CASSPGRAGANVLTF.

This clone was observed a single time. The genes are TRBV7-9 and TRBJ1-3; 8 bases are shared with TRBD1. V lost 7 bases to trimming and J lost 9 bases; unmatched junction nucleotides: 5. Germline CDR1 SEHNR, CDR2 FQNEAQ (reference sequence). The CDR3 loop spans 12 amino acids. CDR3 nucleotide sequence: TGTGCCAGCACCGGACAGGGTGGCACCATATATTTT. The encoded protein is CASTGQGGTIYF.